This entry features one T cell receptor (beta chain) sequence. Its antigen is unknown. Base qualities are not at hand, and no much larger clone is one base apart. The data were obtained in a study of CD8+ T cells in alopecia areata (dated by TCRdb to between 2018 and 2020). In terms of the full investigation: Treated patients were enrolled in an open-label pilot trial of oral tofacitinib at 5 to 10 mg twice daily for moderate-to-severe alopecia areata. Patients stayed on tofacitinib for 6 to 18 months and then had 6 months of follow-up off drug so that delayed response and recurrence could be assessed. High-throughput TCRbeta sequencing was used to examine T cell clonal expansion in alopecia areata in both the C3H/HeJ mouse model and human patients. In humans, TCRbeta sequencing was performed on scalp tissue and on sorted CD4+ and CD8+ peripheral blood T cells from healthy controls and from patients with patchy or totalis/universalis alopecia areata. Patients on tofacitinib were biopsied at baseline and after 4 and 24 weeks of treatment, and several of the patients also had a later scalp biopsy. Scalp clonality was compared across normal scalp (n=4), patchy alopecia areata scalp (n=8), and alopecia totalis/universalis scalp (n=8). RNA came from the PAXgene miRNA kit for fixed scalp, the miRNeasy kit for PBMCs, and the RNeasy kit for mouse skin. immunoSEQ multiplex PCR using 35 Vbeta forward primers and 13 Jbeta reverse primers was used to amplify TCRbeta CDR3 regions. What the work shows at the level of the full study, not this receptor alone: Compared with normal scalp, lesional scalp, particularly in alopecia totalis/universalis, had higher clonality and more expanded CD8+ clones, which suggests antigenic drive. Unlike mouse skin, which is dominated by gammadelta T cells, normal human skin has resident alphabeta T cells that are also sequenced, and this complicates analysis of the scalp TCR repertoire. Compared with mice, TCR sequences shared between patients were less clear, possibly partly because of HLA diversity across the patient population.

Receptors were amplified or captured by the immunoSEQ multiplex PCR assay. For TCR sequencing, RNA was extracted from every sample and reverse transcribed into cDNA to serve as template. First-strand cDNA was synthesized with SuperScript III using a 2:1 mix of oligo-dT and random hexamers. Amplification bias was assessed with a synthetic immune receptor repertoire, and residual bias was removed computationally. Per the source publication's procedure: Raw reads were preprocessed for error removal, and CDR3 was defined according to IMGT conventions as running from the conserved cysteine to phenylalanine. Clonality was computed as 1 minus the Shannon entropy, with the entropy normalized by log2 of the number of productive unique TCRs. Whether scalp clones were CD4 or CD8 was inferred by matching scalp TCRbeta sequences against CD4 and CD8 repertoires sorted from blood. In TCRdb, the immuneACCESS table is reduced to in-frame sequences with V and J assigned. These tables do not hold every clone; where another copy was compared, an unresolved V gene accounts for under half, and the others remain unexplained. The DNA gave D and trimming, while V, J and clone size come from that table. This sample is represented by 150,000 to 190,000 clones; more than 45% of them were singletons. The ten largest clones represent roughly a fifth of the sample.

The time point tag for this specimen amounts to: baseline before oral tofacitinib. Lesional scalp punch biopsies and peripheral blood were collected from alopecia areata patients. PBMCs were isolated by density centrifugation and stained for CD3, CD4 and CD8, and CD4+ and CD8+ T cells were sorted on a FACSAria. Spanning cysteine to phenylalanine, the CDR3 consists of 16 amino acids. Solely the CDR3 DNA is kept, with 48 bases framed from the first base. Between the V and J ends, shortened by 4 bases and 4 bases respectively, the junction contains 18 bases. CDR1 is given as SGHTA and CDR2 as FQGNSA, both from the germline V gene.

The sequence derives from a human donor with alopecia areata. The sample in question was CD8+ T cells sorted from blood, obtained at week 0. The receptor chain draws on TRBV7-2 and TRBJ2-3, with a tentative D gene TRBD2 over 6 matching bases. The DNA reads as follows: TGTGCCAGCAGCTCCCCCGGCGGGGAGGAAGCAGATACGCAGTATTTT. Translated, this gives CASSSPGGEEADTQYF.